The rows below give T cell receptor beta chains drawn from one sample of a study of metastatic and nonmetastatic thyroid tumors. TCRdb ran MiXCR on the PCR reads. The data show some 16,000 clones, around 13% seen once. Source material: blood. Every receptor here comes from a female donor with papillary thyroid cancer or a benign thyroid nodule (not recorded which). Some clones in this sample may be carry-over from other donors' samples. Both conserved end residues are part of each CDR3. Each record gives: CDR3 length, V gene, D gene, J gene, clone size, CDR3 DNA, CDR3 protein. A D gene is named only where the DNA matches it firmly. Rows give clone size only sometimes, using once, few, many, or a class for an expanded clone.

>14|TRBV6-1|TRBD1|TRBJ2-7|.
TGTGCCAGCGGGACGTGGGGACAGGAATACGAGCAGTACTTC
CASGTWGQEYEQYF
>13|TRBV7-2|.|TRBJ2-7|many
TGTGCCAGCAGCTTAGCCGTTTTCTACGAGCAGTACTTC
CASSLAVFYEQYF
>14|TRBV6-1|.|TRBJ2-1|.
TGTGCCACCTCTCCATTGGGGGATTTAAATGAGCAGTTCTTC
CATSPLGDLNEQFF
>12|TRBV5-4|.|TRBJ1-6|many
TGTGCCAGCAGCTTTATGAATTCACCCCTCCACTTT
CASSFMNSPLHF
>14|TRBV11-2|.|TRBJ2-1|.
TGTGCCAGCATCTTAACTAGCATCTACAATGAGCAGTTCTTC
CASILTSIYNEQFF
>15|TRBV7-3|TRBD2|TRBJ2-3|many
TGTGCCAGCAGCTCACTAGCGGGTCTCTGGGATACGCAGTATTTT
CASSSLAGLWDTQYF
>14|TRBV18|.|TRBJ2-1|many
TGTGCCAGCTCACCGGGCGACAGGTTCAATGAGCAGTTCTTC
CASSPGDRFNEQFF
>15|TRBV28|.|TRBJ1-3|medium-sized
TGTGCCAGCATCCTTACCGGGACGGCTGGAAACACCATATATTTT
CASILTGTAGNTIYF
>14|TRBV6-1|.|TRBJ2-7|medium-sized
TGTGCCAGCAGTGAGGGCCAGTACTCCTACGAGCAGTACTTC
CASSEGQYSYEQYF
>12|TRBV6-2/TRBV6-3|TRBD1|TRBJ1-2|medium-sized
TGTGCCAGCAGGACAGGGGTCTATGGCTACACCTTC
CASRTGVYGYTF
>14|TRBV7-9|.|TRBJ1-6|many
TGTGCCAGCAGCCTGGGGCAGGAATCTTCCCCCCTCCACTTT
CASSLGQESSPLHF
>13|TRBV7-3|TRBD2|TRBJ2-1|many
TGTGCCAGCAGCTTAATAACGGGAGGCCCTCCGATCTTC
CASSLITGGPPIF
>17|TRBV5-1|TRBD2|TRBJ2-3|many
TGCGCCAGCAGCTTGGCGGCTAGCGGGGGGTACACAGATACGCAGTATTTT
CASSLAASGGYTDTQYF
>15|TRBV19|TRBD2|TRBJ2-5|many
TGTGCCAGTAGTATAGGGGGGACTAGACGAGAGACCCAGTACTTC
CASSIGGTRRETQYF
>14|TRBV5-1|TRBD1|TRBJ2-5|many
TGCGCCAGCAGCAAGACAGGGGCTCTGGAGACCCAGTACTTC
CASSKTGALETQYF
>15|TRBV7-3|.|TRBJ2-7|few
TGTGCCAGCAGTTTCCGGTCGGGGTTGACCTACGAGCAGTACTTC
CASSFRSGLTYEQYF
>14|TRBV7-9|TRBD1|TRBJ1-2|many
TGTGCCAGCAGCCGGGACAGGGCAAACTATGGCTACACCTTC
CASSRDRANYGYTF
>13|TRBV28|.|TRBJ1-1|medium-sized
TGTGCCAGCACTTTCGGGGGGAGGACTGAAGCTTTCTTT
CASTFGGRTEAFF
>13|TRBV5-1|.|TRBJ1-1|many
TGCGCCAGCAGCTTAACAGGGAACACTGAAGCTTTCTTT
CASSLTGNTEAFF
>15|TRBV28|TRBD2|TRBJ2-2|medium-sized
TGTGCCAGCAGTTCGGGGGGAACCGGTACCGGGGAGCTGTTTTTT
CASSSGGTGTGELFF
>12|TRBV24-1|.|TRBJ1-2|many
TGTGCCACCAGTGGCGGGACCTATGGCTACACCTTC
CATSGGTYGYTF
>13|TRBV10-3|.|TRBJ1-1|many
TGTGCCATCAGTTTACAGGGGAACACTGAAGCTTTCTTT
CAISLQGNTEAFF
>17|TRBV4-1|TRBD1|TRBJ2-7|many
TGCGCCAGCAGCCAAGGTTCCGGGACAGGTACCCCCCACGAGCAGTACTTC
CASSQGSGTGTPHEQYF
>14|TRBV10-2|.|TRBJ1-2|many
TGCGCCACCAAAGGGCAGCTAGCTAACTATGGCTACACCTTC
CATKGQLANYGYTF
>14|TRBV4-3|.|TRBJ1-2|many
TGCGCCAGCAGCCAAGAAGGACGGAACTATGGCTACACCTTC
CASSQEGRNYGYTF
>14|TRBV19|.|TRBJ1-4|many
TGTGCCAGTAGTACCGGACGGGGAAATGAAAAACTGTTTTTT
CASSTGRGNEKLFF
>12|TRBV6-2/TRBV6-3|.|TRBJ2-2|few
TGTGCCAGCAGTTACAGATCCGCGGATCTGTTTTTT
CASSYRSADLFF
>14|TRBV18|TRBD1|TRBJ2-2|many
TGTGCCAGCTCACCGGGACAGGGGATCGGGGAGCTGTTTTTT
CASSPGQGIGELFF
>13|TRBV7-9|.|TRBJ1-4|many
TGTGCCAGCAGCTTAGTCGGGGATGAAAAACTGTTTTTT
CASSLVGDEKLFF
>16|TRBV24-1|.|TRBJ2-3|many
TGTGCCACCAGTGACCCGGGACTCCCCTACCCAGATACGCAGTATTTT
CATSDPGLPYPDTQYF
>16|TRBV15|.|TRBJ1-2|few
TGTGCCACCAGCAGTACCCTGGGGGAGAAGGATCATGGCTACACCTTC
CATSSTLGEKDHGYTF
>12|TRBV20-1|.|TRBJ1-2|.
TGCAGTGCTAGAGAAAGGGGGGGTGGCTACACCTTC
CSARERGGGYTF
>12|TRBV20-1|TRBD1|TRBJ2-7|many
TGCAGTGTCCCGGGACAGGGGTACGAGCAGTACTTC
CSVPGQGYEQYF
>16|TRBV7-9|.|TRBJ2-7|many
TGTGCCAGCAGCCCCTGGGGCGGGACTCCCGGGACCGAGCAGTACTTC
CASSPWGGTPGTEQYF
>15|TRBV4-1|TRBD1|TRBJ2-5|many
TGCGCCAGCAGTGAAGGACAGGGGGGCCAAGAGACCCAGTACTTC
CASSEGQGGQETQYF
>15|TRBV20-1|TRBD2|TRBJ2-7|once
TGCAGTGCTAGCCCCGCGGCTAGCGGGGAGATTGTGCAGTACTTC
CSASPAASGEIVQYF
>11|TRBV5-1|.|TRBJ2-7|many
TGCGCCAGCAGCTTTTCCTACGAGCAGTACTTC
CASSFSYEQYF